This TCR beta chain was retrieved from a study of blood T cell repertoires in COVID-19. About the research overall: Samples came from the United States, Italy and Spain, spanning acute and convalescent COVID-19. Sources were T cells, B-cell-depleted T cells, or PBMCs; the material itself was cDNA or gDNA.

With 4 bases clipped from V and 1 base from J, the junction kept 5 bases outside the gene matches. The CDR3 runs 15 residues. The germline CDR1 and CDR2 sequences are LNHNV and YYDKDF (reference sequence). Authors' processing steps: Reference gene primer amplification yielded estimated nucleated cell counts. Libraries were prepared by immunoSEQ multiplex PCR; TCRdb keeps only in-frame clonotypes and omits some of them. D and trimming come from the DNA, and the V and J calls and clone size come from that table. The sample holds 150,000 to 200,000 clones, 85% to 90% seen once. Sequencing was done on a sample of peripheral blood. The receptor was isolated from a human donor in a cohort sampled during active COVID-19. The V gene is TRBV15, the J gene TRBJ2-7; 9 bases map to TRBD2. In nucleotides, the CDR3 is TGTGCCACCAGCATTGCGGGAGGGGCGTCCTACGAGCAGTACTTC. The encoded protein is CATSIAGGASYEQYF.